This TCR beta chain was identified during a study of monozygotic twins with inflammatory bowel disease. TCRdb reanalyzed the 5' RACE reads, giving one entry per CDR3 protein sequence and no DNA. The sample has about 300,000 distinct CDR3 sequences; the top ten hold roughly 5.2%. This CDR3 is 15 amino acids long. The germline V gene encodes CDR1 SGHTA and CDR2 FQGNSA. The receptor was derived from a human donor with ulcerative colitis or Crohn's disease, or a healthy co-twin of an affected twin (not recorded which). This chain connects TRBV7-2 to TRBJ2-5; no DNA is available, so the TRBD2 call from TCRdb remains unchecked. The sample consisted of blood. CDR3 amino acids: CASSPTGIKRETQYF.